The text below deals with one TCR beta chain. What antigen it recognizes has not been identified. Base qualities are missing; no much larger clone stands one base away. The data stem from a study of blood T cell repertoires in COVID-19 (dated by TCRdb to 2019 to 2021). Regarding the research as a whole: Samples covering the acute and convalescent phases of COVID-19 were provided by collaborators in the United States, Italy and Spain. The prospective study material was composed of cDNA or gDNA derived from T cells, B-cell-depleted T cells, or PBMCs. Subjects who had been exposed to COVID-19, were actively infected with it, or had recovered from it provided the deeply sampled blood TCRbeta repertoires that made up the dataset. A freely available public database, intended as a resource for researchers studying the immune response to SARS-CoV-2, is where the repertoires were released. The samples were drawn from two sources: the first 160 participants of the ongoing ImmuneRACE study, and 1,000 to 1,500 subjects contributed by 6 global collaborators. The sample metadata nearly always contained a de-identified subject ID, COVID-19 status, age in years and sex. Where available, HLA class I and class II types were obtained from metadata supplied by the sample provider rather than from assay-based typing.

Beyond this particular receptor, the publication reports: The amount of clinical and demographic metadata varied by source and participant and was provided uncurated.

Including cysteine and phenylalanine, the CDR3 has 11 amino acids. The read is trimmed to its CDR3 DNA, 33 bases read in frame from base 1. V is pared back by 10 bases and J by 6 bases, with 10 bases lying between the germline termini. CDR1 is given as SSHAT and CDR2 as FNYEAQ, both from the germline V gene (reference sequence). TCRbeta CDR3 regions were amplified from genomic DNA using the immunoSEQ Assay, a bias-controlled multiplex PCR. The paper's processing steps were these. Nucleated cell counts per sample were estimated from amplification of reference gene primers within the assay. To quantify the absolute abundance of each unique TCRbeta CDR3 rearrangement, sequence reads were collapsed and filtered. For each sample, productive Simpson clonality was calculated by taking the square root of Simpson's diversity index across productive rearrangements. TCRdb's version of the immuneACCESS table is confined to in-frame rearrangements and falls short of the full clone set. An unresolved V gene accounts for under half of the shortfall where checked; the remainder is of unknown origin. For V, J and clone size, that table is used; D and trimming come from the DNA. The sample profile shows tens of thousands of clones; about 86% of them were found once. Approximately 22% of the sample comes from the top ten.

Each collaborating institution followed its own protocols to collect whole blood in K2EDTA tubes. For TCRbeta analysis, collaborators shipped samples as frozen whole blood, isolated PBMCs, or DNA extracted from either of those sample types. Sequencing used peripheral blood. This TCR was recovered from a woman of 80 years or more in a cohort sampled during active or convalescent COVID-19. The V and J genes are TRBV7-7 and TRBJ2-1, and TRBD1 may be the D gene, going by 5 matching bases. The CDR3 region has the sequence CATGQFNEQFF. The bases are TGTGCCACCGGACAATTCAATGAGCAGTTCTTC.